This entry features one TCR beta chain sequence. The data stem from a study of T cell responses to AZD1222 COVID-19 vaccine. Generated by immunoSEQ multiplex PCR, the TCRdb table keeps only in-frame clones and is missing some. Of 140,000 to 150,000 clones in the sample, around nine tenths were seen once. The CDR3 is 15 residues long. Germline CDR1 SGHRS, CDR2 YFSETQ. V was pared by 0 bases and J by 9 bases, with 4 bases of the junction left unmatched. The V gene is TRBV5-1, the J gene TRBJ1-6; TRBD1 matches 9 bases. This specimen consisted of peripheral blood, obtained on day 0 of AZD1222 vaccination. This TCR was recovered from an adult in good health. Written as DNA, the CDR3 is TGCGCCAGCAGCTTGGCCGGACAGGGGCGTTCACCCCTCCACTTT. Protein: CASSLAGQGRSPLHF.